This TCR beta chain was found in a study of shared clonotypes between healthy human individuals. Whole-study results and caveats: Read depth was anticipated to influence clonotype sharing among donors.

Produced via immunoSEQ multiplex PCR; TCRdb's table is partial and in-frame only. Of 400,000 to 500,000 clones in the sample, over 65% were seen once. Per the germline V gene, CDR1 is SGHRS and CDR2 is YFSETQ. Deletions cut 2 bases from V and 5 bases from J, with 10 bases between. The length of the CDR3 is 14 residues. This clone was observed a few times. Its antigen is not known. This chain uses TRBV5-1 with TRBJ1-4, with a weak D call TRBD1 (5 bases). The sequence came from a woman aged 40 to 50 in good health. Some clones in this sample may be carry-over from other donors' samples. The sample consisted of PBMCs. The CDR3 DNA is TGCGCCAGCAGCTTCCGGGGCGGGAATGAAAAACTGTTTTTT. It translates to CASSFRGGNEKLFF.